This T cell receptor beta chain was sequenced for a study of T cells in Graves' hyperthyroidism and ophthalmopathy. Study results and caveats: The model made its ophthalmopathy prediction, and onset followed a median roughly 6.5 months later. Most thyroid clonotypes with frequency above 0.001 were detected in blood.

On this clonotype itself: No antigen is known for it.

The germline CDR1 and CDR2 sequences are LGHNA and YSLEER. V lost 0 bases and J lost 3, with 12 bases in between. This CDR3 comprises 16 residues. The source material, RNA transcripts, was used to amplify TCR beta CDR3 regions. First-round RT-PCR targeting the TCR CDR3 was performed with the HTBI primer set. TCRdb reprocessed the multiplex PCR reads via MiXCR and lists one record per CDR3 protein. The profile shows approximately 600,000 distinct CDR3 sequences, approximately 15% of them singletons. The origin of this receptor is a woman aged 18-29 years with Graves' ophthalmopathy. This chain links TRBV4-3 with TRBJ2-1; a weak D match, TRBD2 (5 bases). Sequenced: blood. The CDR3 loop is CASSQDLLVHYNEQFF. Written as DNA, the CDR3 is TGCGCCAGCAGCCAAGACTTACTAGTCCACTACAATGAGCAGTTCTTC.